In this sample, the clone carrying this T cell receptor (beta chain) turned up many times. The antigen is not known. These data come from a study of regulatory T cells in long-lasting Graves disease. General study findings and limits: Those with persistent Graves' had less TCR diversity than newly diagnosed patients.

The germline V and J ends were trimmed by 3 bases and 1 base, with 12 bases remaining between them. Per the germline V gene, CDR1 is GTSNPN and CDR2 is SVGIG (reference sequence). The CDR3 sequence is 14 residues long. iRepertoire HTBI primers and Arm-PCR of CDR3 regions built TCR beta libraries. TCRdb reprocessed the multiplex PCR reads with MiXCR, giving one entry per CDR3 protein. The sample lists some 600,000 distinct CDR3 sequences, 15% to 20% occurring once. The time point: newly diagnosed GD, antithyroid drugs for less than 3 months. Researchers made the TCR library from RNA that was extracted from PBMCs. An endocrinology department in Xi'an, China, recruited the patients. This sample was also put to use in a study of T cells in Graves' hyperthyroidism and ophthalmopathy.

The chain has TRBV30 and TRBJ1-1; D is undetermined. The sequences come from peripheral blood mononuclear cells (PBMCs), collected at new diagnosis, from a patient treated with antithyroid drugs. The source of this sequence is a man aged 18 to 30 with Graves disease. The CDR3 DNA reads TGTGCCTGGAGCGAGCGAGGCCCGAACACTGAAGCTTTCTTT. Amino acid sequence: CAWSERGPNTEAFF.